Sequencing of this T cell receptor beta chain was carried out in a study of shared clonotypes between healthy human individuals. Study-level background: Aged between 18 and 49, the donors were a couple of women and three men.

This CDR3 contains 12 residues. The V gene's germline CDR1 is GTSNPN and CDR2 SVGIG (reference sequence). Between the trimmed V and J ends, which lost 5 bases and 6 bases, there was a span of 13 bases. Every subset's genomic DNA went evenly onto several immunoSEQ plates. TCRdb keeps only in-frame clones here, not all; method: immunoSEQ multiplex PCR. The table includes more than 1,200,000 clones, approximately 98.5% detected once. The sample comprised naive CD4+ T cells sorted from blood. Regarding subset: CD45RA+ positively selected. The gene calls are TRBV30 and TRBJ1-2, with D possibly TRBD1 on 5 matching bases. This TCR came from a man in his thirties or forties in good health. The CDR3 here is CAWGRVGHGYTF. The CDR3 bases are TGTGCCTGGGGGAGAGTGGGGCATGGCTACACCTTC.